A single sample gave rise to the 9 T cell receptor beta chains below, sequenced in a study of blood T cell repertoires in COVID-19. The data were produced by immunoSEQ multiplex PCR, yet TCRdb's version contains in-frame clones alone and is incomplete. Of over 250,000 clones in the sample, 80% to 90% are singletons; the top ten hold over 8.5%. Sequencing used peripheral blood. The receptors come from a woman aged 50 to 65 who had recovered from COVID-19.

Turning to this clone: Compared with germline, one end of the junction differs, possibly owing to a read error. The chain combines TRBV19 with TRBJ2-7; D possibly corresponds to TRBD2 (5 bases). The CDR3 covers 10 residues. From germline, CDR1 is LNHDA and CDR2 SQIVND (reference sequence). In DNA form, the CDR3 reads TGTGCCAGTAGTATAGACAGCGGCGGATTC. Its protein is CASSIDSGGF.

This clone showed up just once. The CDR3, as DNA: TGTGCCAGCAGCCAAAGGGGCGGGAGGGGGACAGATACGCAGTATTTT. This encodes CASSQRGGRGTDTQYF. V and J are TRBV4-2 and TRBJ2-3, with 9 positions matching TRBD2. The length of the CDR3 is 16 residues. J lost 3 bases, V lost 2 bases, and 6 bases had no gene match. Germline V gene data show CDR1 as LGHNA and CDR2 as YNFKEQ.

J is TRBJ2-2 and V is TRBV5-1, with D perhaps matching TRBD1 (6 bases). Per the germline V gene, CDR1 is SGHRS and CDR2 is YFSETQ. The CDR3 is 16 residues long. V dropped 2 bases and J dropped 1 base, with 12 bases sitting between them. DNA of the CDR3: TGCGCCAGCAGCTTCCACCTGGACAGGAACACCGGGGAGCTGTTTTTT. Encoded protein: CASSFHLDRNTGELFF.

This chain connects TRBV7-2 to TRBJ2-7; weak D call: TRBD1 (5 bases). Trimming removed 5 bases from V and 2 bases from J, with 13 bases in between. This CDR3 spans 14 amino acids. Germline CDR1 and CDR2: SGHTA and FQGNSA. The CDR3 reads CASSLQTVPYEQYF. The CDR3 nucleotides are TGTGCCAGCAGCCTGCAGACAGTCCCCTACGAGCAGTACTTC.

The rearrangement links TRBV19 to TRBJ2-6, with D perhaps matching TRBD1 (5 bases). The CDR3 consists of 16 residues. V lost 4 bases to trimming and J lost 1 base, with 11 bases between them. Germline values: CDR1 LNHDA, CDR2 SQIVND (reference sequence). The CDR3 loop is CASSTNQGSGANVLTF. The CDR3 DNA reads TGTGCCAGTAGTACCAATCAGGGTTCTGGGGCCAACGTCCTGACTTTC.

This clone appeared once. This chain connects TRBV6-5 to TRBJ1-5, with 10 bases that match TRBD1. This CDR3 spans 15 amino acids. Germline values: CDR1 MNHEY, CDR2 SVGAGI. V lost 5 bases and J lost 6; bases outside the gene matches: 7. The CDR3: CASSPGQGFSQPQHF. The DNA for the CDR3 is TGTGCCAGCAGTCCGGGACAGGGGTTTAGTCAGCCCCAGCATTTT.

This clone was observed a few times. The V and J genes are TRBV28 and TRBJ2-2, with TRBD1 identical over 8 bases. The CDR3 length is 15 residues. The trim removed 6 bases at V and 8 bases at J, leaving 11 bases unmatched. The germline CDR1 and CDR2 sequences are MDHEN and SYDVKM. The CDR3 bases are TGTGCCAGCAGACCTCTCCAGGGGGCCGCAGGGGAGCTGTTTTTT. Translating gives CASRPLQGAAGELFF.

The chain links TRBV28 to TRBJ1-1, with a possible D match to TRBD1 (5 bases). Germline CDR1 reads MDHEN; CDR2 reads SYDVKM. Trimming left V 1 base short and J 6 bases short, with 24 bases between. This CDR3 contains 18 residues. The CDR3 protein is CASSLLTLQGVGIAEAFF. CDR3 sequence (DNA): TGTGCCAGCAGTTTATTAACTCTGCAGGGCGTGGGGATCGCTGAAGCTTTCTTT.

The J gene is TRBJ2-5, the V gene TRBV3-1 (or the pseudogene TRBV3-2); 10 nucleotides line up with TRBD1. CDR3 length: 16 residues. V shed 3 bases, J shed 3 bases, and the junction held 7 bases outside the gene matches. Germline CDR1 reads LGHDT; CDR2 reads YNNKEL (reference sequence). This CDR3 is CASSHTPGQGKETQYF. The CDR3 coding sequence is TGTGCCAGCAGCCACACCCCGGGACAGGGGAAAGAGACCCAGTACTTC.